This T cell receptor (beta chain) was documented in a study of CD8 T cells in Susac syndrome. RNA was extracted with the RNeasy kit, and a quantity of roughly 0.5 to 1 ug was reverse transcribed using random hexamers. With immunoSEQ multiplex PCR, TCR beta CDR3 was amplified across 54 Vbeta and 13 Jbeta. TCRdb recomputed calls from the immunoSEQ multiplex PCR reads with MiXCR, one row per CDR3 protein. The profile covers a few hundred thousand distinct CDR3 sequences, with 85% appearing a single time and 0.11% taken by the ten largest. This CDR3 spans 14 amino acids. The junction had 7 bases not matched to a gene; V was cut back by 6 bases and J by 7 bases. From blood CD8+ and CD4+ T cells, TCR beta sequences were generated. In contrast to the negatively isolated CD8+ and CD4+ T cells, TEMRA cells were FACS-enriched.

This sequence joins TRBV23-1 and TRBJ1-5, with 9 bases that match TRBD1. TRBV23-1 is marked as an open reading frame, function uncertain. This clonotype was obtained from a human donor with multiple sclerosis. Sequencing was done on a sample of CD8+ T cells from PBMCs. The CDR3 nucleotides read TGCGCCAGCAGCCACAGGGGGCGGAGGCAGCCCCAGCATTTT. Translating gives CASSHRGRRQPQHF.